The 31 T cell receptor beta chains in this list originate from one sample, sequenced in a study of T cells in Graves' hyperthyroidism and ophthalmopathy. Amplified TCR beta CDR3 regions came from RNA transcripts. First-round RT-PCR of the TCR CDR3 relied on the HTBI primer set. MiXCR was run by TCRdb on the multiplex PCR reads, yielding one entry per CDR3 protein. The sample has hundreds of thousands of distinct CDR3 sequences, around 21% seen once. The sequenced material came from blood. The receptors derive from a man aged 30 to 45 with Graves' ophthalmopathy.

This clonotype was observed at least ten times. This rearrangement joins TRBV2 to TRBJ1-5; D is ambiguous. Germline V gene sequence: CDR1 SNHLY, CDR2 FYNNEI. V was clipped by 7 bases and J by 2 bases, with 12 bases between them. The CDR3 totals 14 residues. CDR3 sequence reads: CASNSNSGNQPQHF. The DNA for the CDR3 is TGTGCCAGCAACTCTAATAGTGGCAATCAGCCCCAGCATTTT.

This clonotype was observed many times. This CDR3 reads CASSLVVGTVNEQYF. The DNA for the CDR3 is TGCGCCAGCAGCTTGGTTGTGGGGACAGTGAACGAGCAGTACTTC. The chain carries TRBV5-1 and TRBJ2-7, with 7 bases that match TRBD1. V gave up 0 bases and J gave up 5 bases; unmatched junction bases: 8. The CDR3 extends over 15 amino acids. Germline V CDR1 and CDR2: SGHRS, YFSETQ.

V and J are TRBV20-1 and TRBJ2-1; 14 bases agree with TRBD2. The CDR3 extends over 18 amino acids. Germline V lookup: CDR1 DFQATT, CDR2 SNEGSKA (reference sequence). Trimming took 0 bases from V and 6 from J; bases not matched to a gene: 10. CDR3 sequence (DNA): TGCAGTGCTAGAGATCGACTAGCGGGAGGGCCGGTATTCAATGAGCAGTTCTTC. Residues: CSARDRLAGGPVFNEQFF.

This sequence joins TRBV28 and TRBJ1-5, with D tentatively TRBD1 (6 bases). With 6 bases removed from V and 5 bases from J, the gap between germline ends came to 14 bases. Germline assignment: CDR1 MDHEN and CDR2 SYDVKM. The CDR3 loop spans 14 amino acids. The CDR3 region has the DNA TGTGCCAGCAGCTTGACAGGTTTTTATCAGCCCCAGCATTTT. Encoded protein: CASSLTGFYQPQHF.

This CDR3 is CASCGDRGANSPLHF. DNA of the CDR3: TGTGCCAGCTGCGGAGACAGGGGAGCTAATTCACCCCTCCACTTT. V is TRBV25-1 and J is TRBJ1-6; TRBD1 matches at 8 bases. Germline CDR1 and CDR2: MGHDK and SYGVNS. The CDR3 spans 15 residues. The trim removed 8 bases at V and 6 bases at J, leaving 9 bases unmatched.

This clonotype was recorded once. The chain carries TRBV27 and TRBJ2-7; either TRBD1 or TRBD2 may supply D (5 bases each). Trimming pared 5 bases from V and 0 bases from J, leaving 14 bases between. There are 15 residues in the CDR3. Germline V gene data show CDR1 as MNHEY and CDR2 as SMNVEV (reference sequence). CDR3 residues: CASSAASGTSYEQYF. The CDR3, as DNA: TGTGCCAGCAGTGCGGCGTCCGGGACCTCCTACGAGCAGTACTTC.

V usage is TRBV28 and J usage is TRBJ1-5; D is unclear. The CDR3 has 13 residues. Per the germline V gene, CDR1 is MDHEN and CDR2 is SYDVKM. V was shortened by 5 bases and J by 3 bases, with 8 bases between the two germline ends. CDR3 sequence: CASSPQINQPQHF. CDR3 in DNA: TGTGCCAGCAGTCCACAAATCAATCAGCCCCAGCATTTT.

The V gene is TRBV6-5, the J gene TRBJ1-1; possibly TRBD1 for D (5 bases). The CDR3 contains 13 residues. CDR1 is MNHEY, CDR2 SVGAGI, per germline. Deletions cut 10 bases from V and 0 bases from J, with 12 bases between. This CDR3 is CAIGVGLNTEAFF. CDR3 DNA: TGTGCCATAGGGGTGGGACTGAACACTGAAGCTTTCTTT.

This clonotype was picked up a small number of times. The chain carries TRBV12-3 or TRBV12-4 and TRBJ2-4; TRBD2 aligns across 15 bases. This CDR3 is built from 16 residues. V shed 8 bases, J shed 1 base, and the junction held 3 bases outside the gene matches. This CDR3 is CASGLAGGSAKNIQYF. For the CDR3, the DNA is TGTGCCAGCGGACTAGCGGGAGGGTCGGCCAAAAACATTCAGTACTTC.

This clonotype was counted between two and nine times. This chain uses TRBV5-1 with TRBJ2-1; tentatively, D is TRBD2 (6 bases). This CDR3 contains 16 residues. The V gene lost 4 bases and the J gene lost 4 bases, with 18 bases spanning the gap. The germline CDR1 and CDR2 sequences are SGHRS and YFSETQ. In DNA form, the CDR3 reads TGCGCCAGCAGCCCGCTCTCTAGCGTGGGGTACAATGAGCAGTTCTTC. It specifies CASSPLSSVGYNEQFF.

This clonotype was seen more than once but under ten times. The chain uses TRBV20-1 and TRBJ1-6, with a possible D match to TRBD1 (5 bases). Germline V gene lookup returns CDR1 DFQATT and CDR2 SNEGSKA (reference sequence). This CDR3 spans 13 amino acids. V was trimmed by 3 bases and J by 6 bases, leaving 9 bases between them. This CDR3 reads CSASWGGNSPLHF. The DNA of the CDR3 is TGCAGTGCTAGTTGGGGGGGTAATTCACCCCTCCACTTT.

The sample holds many counts of this clonotype. The V gene is TRBV20-1, the J gene TRBJ2-1; 9 bases match TRBD2. V shed 0 bases and J 7 bases; nucleotides not matched to a gene: 10. The germline V gene encodes CDR1 DFQATT and CDR2 SNEGSKA (reference sequence). The CDR3 has 16 amino acids. For the CDR3, the DNA is TGCAGTGCTAGAGATCCCGTCTTGCGGGGGGGTAATGAGCAGTTCTTC. This codes for CSARDPVLRGGNEQFF.

There are many counts of this clonotype. This sequence joins TRBV14 and TRBJ2-5; no clear D. Between the trimmed V and J ends, which lost 1 base and 0 bases, there was a span of 12 bases. This CDR3 is 16 amino acids long. Germline CDR1 reads SGHDN; CDR2 reads FVKESK. The CDR3 sequence: CASSQGRRLYQETQYF. In nucleotides, the CDR3 is TGTGCCAGCAGCCAAGGTCGACGGCTGTACCAAGAGACCCAGTACTTC.

This clonotype appeared many times. The chain carries TRBV20-1 and TRBJ1-2; a possible D gene is TRBD1 (5 bases). CDR3 length: 14 residues. Per the germline V gene, CDR1 is DFQATT and CDR2 is SNEGSKA (reference sequence). The V end was cut by 1 base, the J end by 3 bases, with 12 bases between. The CDR3 is CSARGGRADYGYTF. DNA for the CDR3: TGCAGTGCTAGAGGAGGCAGGGCGGACTATGGCTACACCTTC.

This clonotype was seen a few times. An end of the junction does not agree with germline; a read error may underlie this. The chain couples TRBV28 to TRBJ2-2, with D possibly TRBD2 on 6 matching bases. The germline gives CDR1 MDHEN, CDR2 SYDVKM. The CDR3 has 13 amino acids. The CDR3: CASRLADTGGLFF. The CDR3, as DNA: TGTGCCAGCAGACTAGCAGACACCGGGGGGCTGTTTTTT. Combining the CDR3 with reference TRBV28 and TRBJ2-2 gives the whole variable domain DVKVTQSSRYLVKRTGEKVFLECVQDMDHENMFWYRQDPGLGLRLIYFSYDVKMKEKGDIPEGYSVSREKKERFSLILESASTNQTSMYLCASRLADTGGLFFGEGSRLTVL.

In this sample, this clonotype turned up many times. The chain combines TRBV2 with TRBJ1-2; weak D call: TRBD1 (5 bases). CDR1 is SNHLY and CDR2 is FYNNEI in the germline V gene. V gave up 5 bases and J gave up 2 bases, with 6 bases separating them. This CDR3 comprises 12 residues. Here the CDR3 reads CASSRDNYGYTF. The CDR3 DNA sequence: TGTGCCAGCAGTCGGGACAACTATGGCTACACCTTC.

This clonotype was detected ten times or more. The rearrangement joins TRBV5-1 to TRBJ2-1; TRBD2 matches 8 bases. V lost 0 bases, J lost 6 bases, and 8 bases stayed unmatched. The CDR3 length is 16 residues. Germline V CDR1 and CDR2: SGHRS, YFSETQ. The CDR3 protein is CASSLDGAGGPNEQFF. CDR3 coding DNA: TGCGCCAGCAGCTTGGATGGGGCGGGAGGCCCCAATGAGCAGTTCTTC.

There are a few counts of this clonotype. The chain combines TRBV6-1 with TRBJ1-6; 7 nucleotides line up with TRBD1. Germline CDR1 and CDR2: MNHNS and SASEGT. The CDR3 extends over 15 amino acids. After removal of 8 bases from V and 9 bases from J, the junction contained 13 bases not matched to a gene. CDR3 nucleotide sequence: TGTGCCAGCCGCAATTCAGGGGGAAACGGTTCACCCCTCCACTTT. It translates to CASRNSGGNGSPLHF.

The CDR3 loop is CASTRQGSNQPQHF. In DNA, the CDR3 is TGTGCCAGTACCCGACAGGGAAGCAATCAGCCCCAGCATTTT. The J gene is TRBJ1-5, the V gene TRBV19; 7 bases match TRBD1. The V segment lost 7 bases and the J segment 1 base; nucleotides outside the gene matches: 4. Per the germline V gene, CDR1 is LNHDA and CDR2 is SQIVND (reference sequence). CDR3 length equals 14 residues. The variable domain in full, completed from reference TRBV19 and TRBJ1-5, reads DGGITQSPKYLFRKEGQNVTLSCEQNLNHDAMYWYRQDPGQGLRLIYYSQIVNDFQKGDIAEGYSVSREKKESFPLTVTSAQKNPTAFYLCASTRQGSNQPQHFGDGTRLSIL.

This clonotype was recorded at least ten times. The chain uses TRBV6-1 and TRBJ1-5, with D possibly TRBD1 on 6 matching bases. The V gene lost 3 bases and the J gene lost 5 bases, with 8 bases spanning the gap. Germline loops: CDR1 MNHNS, CDR2 SASEGT. The CDR3 totals 13 residues. CDR3 in amino acids: CASSEGAHQPQHF. The CDR3 nucleotides read TGTGCCAGCAGTGAGGGGGCGCATCAGCCCCAGCATTTT.

This clonotype was observed a handful of times. The V gene is TRBV6-1, the J gene TRBJ1-5; D uncertain. CDR1 is MNHNS, CDR2 SASEGT, per germline. The CDR3 runs to 18 residues. Trimming pared 1 base from V and 0 bases from J, leaving 16 bases between. CDR3 residues: CASSEVRLEGYSNQPQHF. CDR3 DNA sequence: TGTGCCAGCAGTGAAGTAAGGTTGGAGGGATATAGCAATCAGCCCCAGCATTTT.

This clonotype occurred many times. This chain uses TRBV11-2 with TRBJ2-1; 12 bases agree with TRBD2. CDR3 length: 16 residues. Germline V gene data show CDR1 as SGHAT and CDR2 as FQNNGV. The V segment lost 1 base and the J segment 9 bases; nucleotides outside the gene matches: 7. Written as DNA, the CDR3 is TGTGCCAGCAGCTTAGGGACTAGCGGGACCCTCACTGAGCAGTTCTTC. Its protein product is CASSLGTSGTLTEQFF.

This clonotype showed up just a few times. V is TRBV12-3 or TRBV12-4 and J is TRBJ1-5; D unresolved. The V end was cut by 2 bases, the J end by 4 bases, with 6 bases between. This CDR3 contains 13 residues. CDR3 sequence: CASSLLQNQPQHF. In nucleotides, the CDR3 is TGTGCCAGCAGTTTACTCCAAAATCAGCCCCAGCATTTT.

V and J are TRBV11-2 and TRBJ1-1, with D unresolved. This CDR3 is 13 amino acids long. Germline lookup yields CDR1 SGHAT and CDR2 FQNNGV. V shed 3 bases and J shed 7 bases, with 12 bases lying between them. The CDR3 region is CASSFISPNEAFF. The CDR3 bases are TGTGCCAGCAGCTTTATAAGCCCCAATGAAGCTTTCTTT.

There are many counts of this clonotype. This chain links TRBV20-1 with TRBJ2-7; 10 nucleotides agree with TRBD2. The CDR3 is 15 amino acids. Germline-derived CDR1 and CDR2 are DFQATT and SNEGSKA (reference sequence). Losses at the gene ends were 6 bases for V and 0 bases for J; bases not matched to a gene: 8. Written as DNA, the CDR3 is TGCAGTGCGCGCGGGGGGACTAGCGACTCCTACGAGCAGTACTTC. Translation gives CSARGGTSDSYEQYF.

This clonotype has only a few counts. The V gene is TRBV18, the J gene TRBJ2-7, with TRBD1 matching 7 bases. The CDR3 is 17 amino acids. With 2 bases clipped from V and 2 bases from J, the junction kept 12 bases outside the gene matches. Germline V gene sequence: CDR1 KGHSH, CDR2 LQKENI. CDR3 protein: CASSPSRGTAQAYEQYF. CDR3 sequence (DNA): TGTGCCAGCTCACCATCCAGGGGGACAGCGCAAGCCTACGAGCAGTACTTC.

This clonotype has just a few counts. The V gene is TRBV12-3 or TRBV12-4, the J gene TRBJ1-4, with 7 bases fitting TRBD1. CDR3 length: 16 residues. The V and J ends lost 3 bases and 5 bases, in that order; junction bases with no gene match: 9. DNA for the CDR3: TGTGCCAGCAGTTTCTTGCAGGGGGTCGGGAATGAAAAACTGTTTTTT. This encodes CASSFLQGVGNEKLFF.

This clonotype appeared once. A much larger clonotype is one base distant, so this may be a read error. This chain links TRBV15 with TRBJ2-7, with 7 bases aligning to TRBD2. Germline loops: CDR1 LNHNV, CDR2 YYDKDF (reference sequence). This CDR3 is built from 17 residues. For the CDR3, the DNA is TGTGCCACCAGCACTAAAAGGAGGCTAGCGGACTCCTGCGAGCAGTACTTC. It specifies CATSTKRRLADSCEQYF.

This clonotype appeared many times. The chain links TRBV5-1 to TRBJ2-3; no definite D call. The CDR3 length is 17 residues. Germline CDR1 reads SGHRS; CDR2 reads YFSETQ. Trimming shortened V by 0 bases and J by 0 bases, and 14 bases separated the two germline ends. The CDR3 loop reads CASSLEIEGISTDTQYF. In DNA form, the CDR3 reads TGCGCCAGCAGCTTGGAGATCGAAGGAATTAGCACAGATACGCAGTATTTT.

Note on this clonotype: A single base separates this from a much larger clone, so it may be a read error. V is TRBV14 and J is TRBJ1-1, with D possibly being TRBD1 (5 bases). CDR1 and CDR2 (germline): SGHDN, FVKESK. The CDR3 is 14 amino acids. V shed 4 bases and J shed 7 bases, with 16 bases lying between them. CDR3 coding DNA: TGTGCCAGCAGCCTCCCTCTCTACGGACATGAAGCTTTCTTT. Its translation: CASSLPLYGHEAFF.

The genes are TRBV20-1 and TRBJ2-1; D may be TRBD2 (6 bases). This CDR3 is built from 16 residues. Germline V lookup: CDR1 DFQATT, CDR2 SNEGSKA (reference sequence). Deletions cut 3 bases from V and 0 bases from J, with 15 bases between. CDR3 amino acids: CSASLETGASYNEQFF. In DNA form, the CDR3 reads TGCAGTGCTAGTCTCGAGACGGGAGCCTCCTACAATGAGCAGTTCTTC.